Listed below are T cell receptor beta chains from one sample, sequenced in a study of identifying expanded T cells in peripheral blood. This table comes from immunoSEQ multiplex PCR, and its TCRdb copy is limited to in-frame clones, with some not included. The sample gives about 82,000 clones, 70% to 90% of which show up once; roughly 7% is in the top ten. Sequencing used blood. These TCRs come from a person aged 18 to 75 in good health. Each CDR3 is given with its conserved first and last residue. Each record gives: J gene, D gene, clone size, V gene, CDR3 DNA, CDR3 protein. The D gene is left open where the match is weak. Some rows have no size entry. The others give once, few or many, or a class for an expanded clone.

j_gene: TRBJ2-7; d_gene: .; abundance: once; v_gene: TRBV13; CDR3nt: TGTGCCAGCAGCTTAAAGGGGGGACATAGCTTCCCCTCCTACGAGCAGTACTTC; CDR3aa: CASSLKGGHSFPSYEQYF
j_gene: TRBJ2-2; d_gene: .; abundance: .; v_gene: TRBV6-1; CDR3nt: TGTGCCAGCAGTGACTCCGACACCGGGGAGCTGTTTTTT; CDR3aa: CASSDSDTGELFF
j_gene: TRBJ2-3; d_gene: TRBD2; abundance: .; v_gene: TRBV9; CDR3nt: TGTGCCAGCAGCGTCGGACTAGCGGTTACGACTAGCACAGATACGCAGTATTTT; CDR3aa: CASSVGLAVTTSTDTQYF
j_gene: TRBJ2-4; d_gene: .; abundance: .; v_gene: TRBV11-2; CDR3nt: TGTGCCAGCAGCTTAGATCCCCAAAACATTCAGTACTTC; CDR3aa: CASSLDPQNIQYF
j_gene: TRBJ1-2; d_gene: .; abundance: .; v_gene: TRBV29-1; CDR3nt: TGCAGCGATTACAGAAACTATGGCTACACCTTC; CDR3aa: CSDYRNYGYTF
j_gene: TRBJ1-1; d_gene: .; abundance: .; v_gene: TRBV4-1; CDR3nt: TGCGCCAGCAGCCAAGATCGGCGACCCAAAAACACTGAAGCTTTCTTT; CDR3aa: CASSQDRRPKNTEAFF
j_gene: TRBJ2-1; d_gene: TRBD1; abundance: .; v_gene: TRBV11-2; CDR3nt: TGTGCCAGCAGCGTCCGGGACAGGCGGGTTGTTGAGCAGTTCTTC; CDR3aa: CASSVRDRRVVEQFF
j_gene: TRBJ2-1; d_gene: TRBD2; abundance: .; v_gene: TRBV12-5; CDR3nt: TGTGCTAGTGGTATCGGGACTAGCGGGGGTCTGAGTGAGCAGTTCTTC; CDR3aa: CASGIGTSGGLSEQFF
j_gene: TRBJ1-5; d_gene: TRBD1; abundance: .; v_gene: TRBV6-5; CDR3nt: TGTGCCAGCAGGGGGACAGGGGGCGGCAATCAGCCCCAGCATTTT; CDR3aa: CASRGTGGGNQPQHF
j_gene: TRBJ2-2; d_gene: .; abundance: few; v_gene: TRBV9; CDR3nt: TGTGCCAGCAGCGTAGGTTTGGGGGGCACCGGGGAGCTGTTTTTT; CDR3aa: CASSVGLGGTGELFF
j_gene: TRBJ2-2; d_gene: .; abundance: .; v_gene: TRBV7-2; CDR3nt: TGTGCCAGCAGCTTAGGAGGGGCCCGTGGGGAGCTGTTTTTT; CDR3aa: CASSLGGARGELFF
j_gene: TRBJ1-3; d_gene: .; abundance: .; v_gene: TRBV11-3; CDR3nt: TGTGCCAGCAGCTTAGGAATCGGAAACACCATATATTTT; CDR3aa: CASSLGIGNTIYF
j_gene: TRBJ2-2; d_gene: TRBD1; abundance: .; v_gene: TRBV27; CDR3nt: TGTGCCAGCAGTTCCACAACAGGGGGCTTGCGGGAGCTGTTTTTT; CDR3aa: CASSSTTGGLRELFF
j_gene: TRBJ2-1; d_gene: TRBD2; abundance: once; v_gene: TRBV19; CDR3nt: TGTGCCAGTAACTTAGCGGGAGGCGCCTACAATGAGCAGTTCTTC; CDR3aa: CASNLAGGAYNEQFF
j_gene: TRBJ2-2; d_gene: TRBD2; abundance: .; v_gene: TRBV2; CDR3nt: TGTGCCAGCAGTGAACCGAGTCTAGCGGGACGGCGCACCGGGGAGCTGTTTTTT; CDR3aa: CASSEPSLAGRRTGELFF
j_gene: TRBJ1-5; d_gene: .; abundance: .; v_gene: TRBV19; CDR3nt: TGTGCCAGTAGTATAGATCGGGATAGCAATCAGCCCCAGCATTTT; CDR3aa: CASSIDRDSNQPQHF